A selection of T cell receptor beta chains follows, all from one sample in a study of siplizumab effects on memory and regulatory T cells. Sequencing was performed with immunoSEQ multiplex PCR; in TCRdb, only in-frame clones are kept and a portion is missing. The sample consists of tens of thousands of clones, just over 95% of them appearing once. Sequences were obtained from naive CD8+ T cells sorted from blood. The source of these receptors is a human donor in good health. CDR3s include the opening cysteine and the closing phenylalanine or tryptophan. The D gene is left open where the match is weak. Expanded clones get a size class; other rows say once, few or many, or leave the size out.

V	size	D	J	CDR3	DNA
TRBV7-9	.	.	TRBJ1-4	CASSPPTASNEKLFF	TGTGCCAGCAGCCCTCCGACGGCCAGTAATGAAAAACTGTTTTTT
TRBV4-1	.	TRBD2	TRBJ2-7	CASSQGGSGRYEQYF	TGCGCCAGCAGCCAAGGGGGATCCGGGAGGTACGAGCAGTACTTC
TRBV5-6	few	TRBD1	TRBJ2-2	CASSHGTGSGELFF	TGTGCCAGCAGTCATGGGACAGGGTCCGGGGAGCTGTTTTTT
TRBV9	.	.	TRBJ2-3	CASSVRDSSTDTQYF	TGTGCCAGCAGCGTACGGGATTCTAGCACAGATACGCAGTATTTT
TRBV11-3	once	.	TRBJ2-1	CASSGYGGKDEQFF	TGTGCCAGCAGCGGCTACGGGGGCAAGGATGAGCAGTTCTTC
TRBV7-3	once	TRBD1	TRBJ2-7	CASSFSGTGTYEQYF	TGTGCCAGCAGCTTCTCCGGGACAGGGACCTACGAGCAGTACTTC
TRBV7-9	.	.	TRBJ1-1	CASSSTYTEAFF	TGTGCCAGCAGTTCGACATACACTGAAGCTTTCTTT
TRBV19	.	TRBD1	TRBJ2-5	CASSMGTGYQETQYF	TGTGCCAGTAGTATGGGGACAGGTTACCAAGAGACCCAGTACTTC
TRBV2	.	.	TRBJ2-7	CASSGGYYEQYF	TGTGCCAGCAGTGGGGGGTACTACGAGCAGTACTTC
TRBV6-5	.	.	TRBJ1-6	CASSPLRGSNSPLHF	TGTGCCAGCAGCCCCTTGCGAGGGAGCAATTCACCCCTCCACTTT
TRBV5-5	.	.	TRBJ1-1	CASSPWVETEAFF	TGTGCCAGCAGCCCCTGGGTTGAGACTGAAGCTTTCTTT
TRBV4-3	.	TRBD1	TRBJ1-3	CASSQAWTGGNTIYF	TGCGCCAGCAGCCAAGCCTGGACAGGCGGAAACACCATATATTTT
TRBV12-5	.	.	TRBJ2-3	CASGLVLDAGAGDTQYF	TGTGCTAGTGGTTTGGTCCTCGATGCGGGGGCGGGAGATACGCAGTATTTT
TRBV20-1	.	.	TRBJ2-4	CSARPKYF	TGCAGTGCTAGACCGAAGTACTTC
TRBV13	.	TRBD2	TRBJ2-7	CASSDSGATYEQYF	TGTGCCAGCAGCGATAGCGGGGCAACCTACGAGCAGTACTTC
TRBV7-6	.	TRBD2	TRBJ2-7	CASSLYTGTSTHEQYF	TGTGCCAGCAGCTTGTACACCGGGACTAGCACCCACGAGCAGTACTTC
TRBV4-1	.	.	TRBJ2-1	CASATGQGGSDEQFF	TGCGCCAGCGCCACCGGCCAGGGGGGGTCGGATGAGCAGTTCTTC
TRBV9	.	.	TRBJ1-1	CASSEAPGQMNTEAFF	TGTGCCAGCAGCGAGGCCCCGGGTCAGATGAACACTGAAGCTTTCTTT